Presented here are 11 T cell receptor beta chains from one specimen sequenced in a study of T cell repertoires in ileal Crohn's disease. Indicated time point: neoterminal ileum biopsy at postoperative endoscopy, about 6 months after surgery. Sequenced by immunoSEQ multiplex PCR; TCRdb stores in-frame clones only, minus some. The sample records approximately 11,000 clones, about two thirds being singletons. Sequencing was done on a sample of ileal tissue. Every receptor here comes from an adult with Crohn's disease.

V and J are TRBV29-1 and TRBJ1-1; a weak D match, TRBD1 (5 bases). This CDR3 has 13 amino acids. Trimming removed 1 base at V and 5 bases at J, with 11 bases between. CDR1 SQVTM and CDR2 ANQGSEA come from the germline V gene. In nucleotides, the CDR3 is TGCAGCGTTGAAGGGGCCGGGGGGACTGAAGCTTTCTTT. This codes for CSVEGAGGTEAFF.

This clone was counted a few times. V and J are TRBV6-5 and TRBJ2-2, with a weak D call TRBD2 (5 bases). Per the germline V gene, CDR1 is MNHEY and CDR2 is SVGAGI. This CDR3 comprises 14 residues. V was pared by 6 bases and J by 7 bases, with 15 bases between. The CDR3 DNA reads TGTGCCAGCAGGTTGACCGGGGTGGACGGGGAGCTGTTTTTT. Its protein product is CASRLTGVDGELFF.

The chain links TRBV5-6 to TRBJ1-5, with TRBD1 identical over 9 bases. Germline trimming cut 4 bases from V and 7 bases from J; bases unmatched to any gene: 9. Germline CDR1 reads SGHDT; CDR2 reads YYEEEE. CDR3 size: 15 residues. The CDR3 sequence is CASSARDRVTQPQHF. CDR3 DNA: TGTGCCAGCAGCGCCCGGGACAGGGTTACCCAGCCCCAGCATTTT.

The gene calls are TRBV19 and TRBJ1-1; possibly TRBD1 for D (5 bases). This CDR3 region has 13 residues. Trimming took 3 bases from V and 5 from J, leaving 10 bases between them. Germline-derived CDR1 and CDR2 are LNHDA and SQIVND (reference sequence). The DNA of the CDR3 is TGTGCCAGTAGTATGGGGGGTTGGACTGAAGCTTTCTTT. This codes for CASSMGGWTEAFF.

The rearrangement uses TRBV19 and TRBJ1-2, with unresolved D. The CDR3 has 13 residues. V lost 7 bases and J 6 bases, leaving 15 bases between the germline ends. In germline, CDR1 is LNHDA, CDR2 SQIVND (reference sequence). The CDR3 protein is CASTQRVWNGYTF. CDR3 DNA sequence: TGTGCCAGTACTCAGAGGGTGTGGAATGGCTACACCTTC.

The rearrangement joins TRBV19 to TRBJ2-2; 12 positions agree with TRBD2. Germline CDR1 LNHDA, CDR2 SQIVND (reference sequence). Germline trimming cut 8 bases from V and 7 bases from J; bases unmatched to any gene: 11. The length of the CDR3 is 16 residues. CDR3 sequence reads: CASGLLAGGFGGELFF. In DNA form, the CDR3 reads TGTGCCAGTGGACTTCTAGCGGGAGGGTTTGGCGGGGAGCTGTTTTTT.

The chain joins TRBV30 to TRBJ2-7; 9 nucleotides align to TRBD2. The CDR3 is 14 residues long. J was trimmed by 3 bases and V by 2 bases; bases with no gene match: 5. Germline loops: CDR1 GTSNPN, CDR2 SVGIG (reference sequence). The CDR3 loop is CAWSRTSEIYEQYF. The CDR3 bases are TGTGCCTGGAGTAGGACTAGCGAGATCTACGAGCAGTACTTC. The variable domain in full, completed from reference TRBV30 and TRBJ2-7, reads SQTIHQWPATLVQPVGSPLSLECTVEGTSNPNLYWYRQAAGRGLQLLFYSVGIGQISSEVPQNLSASRPQDRQFILSSKKLLLSDSGFYLCAWSRTSEIYEQYFGPGTRLTVT.

This clone was recorded a few times. This chain uses TRBV15 with TRBJ2-7; TRBD2 is a possible D gene (7 bases). This CDR3 spans 13 amino acids. Germline CDR1 and CDR2: LNHNV and YYDKDF (reference sequence). V lost 2 bases and J lost 6, with 11 bases in between. CDR3 protein: CATSRRGAAEQYF. CDR3 coding DNA: TGTGCCACCAGCAGACGGGGGGCGGCCGAGCAGTACTTC.

The genes are TRBV7-7 and TRBJ1-6; D ambiguous. CDR1 SSHAT and CDR2 FNYEAQ come from the germline V gene (reference sequence). Trimming removed 1 base from V and 10 bases from J, with 17 bases in between. The length of the CDR3 is 16 residues. The CDR3 here is CASSLGYSRPRSPLHF. Written as DNA, the CDR3 is TGTGCCAGCAGCTTAGGGTACAGTCGCCCACGATCACCCCTCCACTTT.

V and J are TRBV16 and TRBJ2-3, with D possibly being TRBD2 (5 bases). The germline V and J ends were trimmed by 4 bases and 8 bases, with 10 bases remaining between them. Germline V CDR1 and CDR2: KGHSY, FQNENV. The CDR3 is 12 residues long. The CDR3: CASSLDRGTQYF. CDR3 DNA sequence: TGTGCCAGCAGCCTGGACCGGGGTACGCAGTATTTT.

V and J are TRBV4-1 and TRBJ2-2; weak D call: TRBD2 (6 bases). CDR1 is MGHRA, CDR2 YSYEKL, per germline. V was clipped by 5 bases and J by 7 bases, with 14 bases between them. The CDR3 runs to 14 residues. The CDR3 DNA follows: TGCGCCAGCAGCGGCACGGGAGTGCACGGGGAGCTGTTTTTT. Amino acids: CASSGTGVHGELFF.